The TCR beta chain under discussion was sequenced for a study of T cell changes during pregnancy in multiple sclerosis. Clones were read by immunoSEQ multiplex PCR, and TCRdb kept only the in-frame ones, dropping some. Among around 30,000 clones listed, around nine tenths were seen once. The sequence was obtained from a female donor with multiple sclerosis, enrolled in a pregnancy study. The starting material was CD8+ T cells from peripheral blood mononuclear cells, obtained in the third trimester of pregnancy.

CDR3: CASSRLDGQGKAFF. The CDR3 coding sequence is TGTGCCAGCAGTCGCCTAGATGGACAGGGCAAAGCTTTCTTT. The rearrangement uses TRBV6-6 and TRBJ1-1, with 8 bases aligning to TRBD1. Germline V CDR1 and CDR2: MNHNY, SVGAGI (reference sequence). The ends lost 5 bases at V and 9 bases at J; junction bases unmatched: 11. The CDR3 is made up of 14 amino acids.